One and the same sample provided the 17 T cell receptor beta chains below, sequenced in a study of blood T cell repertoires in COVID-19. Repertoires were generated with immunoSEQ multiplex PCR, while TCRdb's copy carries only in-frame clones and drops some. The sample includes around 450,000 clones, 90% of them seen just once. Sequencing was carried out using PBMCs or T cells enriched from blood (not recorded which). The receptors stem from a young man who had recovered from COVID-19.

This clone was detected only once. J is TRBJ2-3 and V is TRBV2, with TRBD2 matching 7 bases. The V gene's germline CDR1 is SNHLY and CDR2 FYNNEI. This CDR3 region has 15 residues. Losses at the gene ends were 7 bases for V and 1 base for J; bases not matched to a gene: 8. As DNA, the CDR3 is TGTGCCAGCATCGCACCTACTAGCGGCACAGATACGCAGTATTTT. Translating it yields CASIAPTSGTDTQYF.

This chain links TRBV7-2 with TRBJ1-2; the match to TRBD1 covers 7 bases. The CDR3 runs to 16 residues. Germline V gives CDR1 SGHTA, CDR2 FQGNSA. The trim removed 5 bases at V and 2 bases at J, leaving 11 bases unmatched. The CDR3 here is CASSDHPKTGNYGYTF. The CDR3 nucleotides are TGTGCCAGCAGCGACCACCCAAAGACAGGGAACTATGGCTACACCTTC.

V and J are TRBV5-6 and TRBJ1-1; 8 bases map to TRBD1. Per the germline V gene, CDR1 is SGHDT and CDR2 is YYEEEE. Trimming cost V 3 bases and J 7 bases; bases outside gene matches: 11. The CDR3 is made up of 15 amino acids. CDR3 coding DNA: TGTGCCAGCAGCTGGAGGGACAGGATCTATGGTGAAGCTTTCTTT. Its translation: CASSWRDRIYGEAFF.

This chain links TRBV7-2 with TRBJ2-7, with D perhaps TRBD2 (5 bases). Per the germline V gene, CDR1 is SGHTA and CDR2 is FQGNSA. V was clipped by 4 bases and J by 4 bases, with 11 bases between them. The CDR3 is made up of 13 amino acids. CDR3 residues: CASSSTTGYEQYF. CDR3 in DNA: TGTGCCAGCAGCTCCACTACGGGATACGAGCAGTACTTC.

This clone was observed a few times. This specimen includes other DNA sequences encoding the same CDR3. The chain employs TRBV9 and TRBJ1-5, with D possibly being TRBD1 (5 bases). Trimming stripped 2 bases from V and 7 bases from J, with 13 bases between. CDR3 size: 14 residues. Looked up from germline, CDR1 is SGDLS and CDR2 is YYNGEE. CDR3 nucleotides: TGTGCCAGCAGCGTGGATGGGGCAGGGCAGCCCCAGCATTTT. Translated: CASSVDGAGQPQHF.

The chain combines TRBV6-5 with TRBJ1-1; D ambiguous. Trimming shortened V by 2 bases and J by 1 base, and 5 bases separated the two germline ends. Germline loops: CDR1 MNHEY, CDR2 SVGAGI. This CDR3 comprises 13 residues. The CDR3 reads CASSYRQNTEAFF. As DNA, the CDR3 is TGTGCCAGCAGTTACAGACAGAACACTGAAGCTTTCTTT.

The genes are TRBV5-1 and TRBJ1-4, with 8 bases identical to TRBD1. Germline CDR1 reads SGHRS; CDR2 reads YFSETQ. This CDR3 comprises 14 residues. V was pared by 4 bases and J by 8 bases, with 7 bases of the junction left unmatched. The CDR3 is CASSPTGDREKLFF. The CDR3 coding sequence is TGCGCCAGCAGCCCGACAGGGGACAGAGAAAAACTGTTTTTT.

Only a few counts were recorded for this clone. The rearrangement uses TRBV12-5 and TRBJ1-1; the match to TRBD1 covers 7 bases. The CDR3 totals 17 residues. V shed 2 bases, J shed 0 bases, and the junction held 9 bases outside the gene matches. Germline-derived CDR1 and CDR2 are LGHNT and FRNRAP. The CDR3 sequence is CASGLYGAGGMNTEAFF. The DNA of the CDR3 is TGTGCTAGTGGTTTGTACGGGGCAGGGGGTATGAACACTGAAGCTTTCTTT.

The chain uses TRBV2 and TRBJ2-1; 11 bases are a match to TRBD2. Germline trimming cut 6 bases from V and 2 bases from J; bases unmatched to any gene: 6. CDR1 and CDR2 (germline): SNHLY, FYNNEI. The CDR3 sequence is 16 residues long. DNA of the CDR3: TGTGCCAGCAGGGGACTAGCGGCATCCGCCTACAATGAGCAGTTCTTC. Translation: CASRGLAASAYNEQFF.

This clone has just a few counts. CDR3 in amino acids: CASSFDRDTGELFF. The CDR3 DNA is TGTGCCAGCAGTTTCGACCGGGACACCGGGGAGCTGTTTTTT. The chain has TRBV28 and TRBJ2-2, with no clear D. This CDR3 has 14 amino acids. Germline V gives CDR1 MDHEN, CDR2 SYDVKM. Between the trimmed V and J ends, which lost 3 bases and 3 bases, there was a span of 8 bases.

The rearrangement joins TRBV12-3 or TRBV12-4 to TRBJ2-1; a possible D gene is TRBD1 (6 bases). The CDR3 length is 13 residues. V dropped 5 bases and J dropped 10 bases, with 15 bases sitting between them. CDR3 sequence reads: CASSPRPTGEQFF. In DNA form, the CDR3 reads TGTGCCAGCAGTCCGCGCCCCACAGGGGAGCAGTTCTTC.

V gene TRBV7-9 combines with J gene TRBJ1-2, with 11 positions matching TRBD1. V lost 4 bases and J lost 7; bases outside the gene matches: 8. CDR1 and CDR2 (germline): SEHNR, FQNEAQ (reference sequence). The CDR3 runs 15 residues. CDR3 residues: CASSYQGQGASGYTF. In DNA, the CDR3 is TGTGCCAGCAGCTATCAAGGACAGGGGGCCAGTGGCTACACCTTC.

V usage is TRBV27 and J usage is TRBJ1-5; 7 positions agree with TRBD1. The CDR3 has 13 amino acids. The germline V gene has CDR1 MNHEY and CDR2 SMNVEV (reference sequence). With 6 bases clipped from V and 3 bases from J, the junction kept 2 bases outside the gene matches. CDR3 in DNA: TGTGCCAGCAGACAGGGGATCAATCAGCCCCAGCATTTT. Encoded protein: CASRQGINQPQHF.

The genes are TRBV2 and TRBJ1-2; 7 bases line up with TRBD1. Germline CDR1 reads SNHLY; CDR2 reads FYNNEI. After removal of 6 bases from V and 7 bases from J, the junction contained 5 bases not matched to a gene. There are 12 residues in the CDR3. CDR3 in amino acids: CASRTGSGGYTF. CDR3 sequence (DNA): TGTGCCAGCAGGACAGGGTCGGGTGGCTACACCTTC. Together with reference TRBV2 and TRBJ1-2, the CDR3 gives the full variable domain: EPEVTQTPSHQVTQMGQEVILRCVPISNHLYFYWYRQILGQKVEFLVSFYNNEISEKSEIFDDQFSVERPDGSNFTLKIRSTKLEDSAMYFCASRTGSGGYTFGSGTRLTVV.

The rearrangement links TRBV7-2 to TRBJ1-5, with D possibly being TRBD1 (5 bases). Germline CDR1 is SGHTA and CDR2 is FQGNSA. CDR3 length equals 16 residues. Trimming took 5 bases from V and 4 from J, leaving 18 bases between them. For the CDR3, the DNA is TGTGCCAGCAGCCTCGGGGCGGGGGTAGGAAATCAGCCCCAGCATTTT. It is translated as CASSLGAGVGNQPQHF.

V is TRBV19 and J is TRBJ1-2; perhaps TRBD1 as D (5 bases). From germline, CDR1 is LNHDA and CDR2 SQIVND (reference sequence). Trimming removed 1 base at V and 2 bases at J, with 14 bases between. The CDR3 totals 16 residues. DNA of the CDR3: TGTGCCAGTAGTATAGGCACAGGACGGACGAACTATGGCTACACCTTC. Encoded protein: CASSIGTGRTNYGYTF.

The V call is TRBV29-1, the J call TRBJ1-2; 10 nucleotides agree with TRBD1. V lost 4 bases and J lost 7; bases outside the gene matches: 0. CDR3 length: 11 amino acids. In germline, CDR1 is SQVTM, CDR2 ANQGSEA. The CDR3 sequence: CSVGTGGGYTF. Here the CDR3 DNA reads TGCAGCGTTGGGACAGGGGGTGGCTACACCTTC. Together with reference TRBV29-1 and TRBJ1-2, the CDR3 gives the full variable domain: SAVISQKPSRDICQRGTSLTIQCQVDSQVTMMFWYRQQPGQSLTLIATANQGSEATYESGFVIDKFPISRPNLTFSTLTVSNMSPEDSSIYLCSVGTGGGYTFGSGTRLTVV.